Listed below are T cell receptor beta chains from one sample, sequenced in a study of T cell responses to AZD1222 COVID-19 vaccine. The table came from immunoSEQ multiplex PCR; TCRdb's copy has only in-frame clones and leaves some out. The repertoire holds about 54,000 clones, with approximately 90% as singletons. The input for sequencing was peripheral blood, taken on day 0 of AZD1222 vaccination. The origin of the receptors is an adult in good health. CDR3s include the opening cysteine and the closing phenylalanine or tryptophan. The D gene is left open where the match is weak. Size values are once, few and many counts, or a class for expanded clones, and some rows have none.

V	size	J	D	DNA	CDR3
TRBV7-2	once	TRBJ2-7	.	TGTGCCAGCAGCTCATCAGGAGTCTCCGAGCAGTACTTC	CASSSSGVSEQYF
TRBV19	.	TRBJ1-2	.	TGTGCCAGTGGGGGTACTGCGGGGGTTCGGTATGGCTACACCTTC	CASGGTAGVRYGYTF
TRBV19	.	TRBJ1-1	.	TGTGCCAGTAGCAACAGACAGAACACTGAAGCTTTCTTT	CASSNRQNTEAFF
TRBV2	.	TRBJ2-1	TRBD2	TGTGCCAGCAGAGCAGAGGGACTACCAAACAATGAGCAGTTCTTC	CASRAEGLPNNEQFF
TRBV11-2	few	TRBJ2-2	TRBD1	TGTGCCAGCAGCTTAAGTGGCCAGGGGGTCCGCACCGGGGAGCTGTTTTTT	CASSLSGQGVRTGELFF
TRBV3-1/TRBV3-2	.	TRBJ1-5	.	TGTGCCAGCAGCCAAGATCTAACCTCCCCTCAGCCCCAGCATTTT	CASSQDLTSPQPQHF
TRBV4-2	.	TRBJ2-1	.	TGTGCCAGCAGCCAGGGGGCAATTTCCTACAATGAGCAGTTCTTC	CASSQGAISYNEQFF
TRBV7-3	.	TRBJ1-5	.	TGTGCCAGCAGCTCGGGGAGCAATCAGCCCCAGCATTTT	CASSSGSNQPQHF
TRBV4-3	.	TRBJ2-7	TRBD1	TGCGCCAGCAGCCAAGAATGGCGGGACAGGGGTCACGAGCAGTACTTC	CASSQEWRDRGHEQYF
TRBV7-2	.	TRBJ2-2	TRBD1	TGTGCCAGCAGCTTCTGGACAGGGGACACCGGGGAGCTGTTTTTT	CASSFWTGDTGELFF
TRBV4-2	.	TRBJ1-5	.	TGTGCCAGCAGCCAAGGAGAAGTAGCGGCCTCCAATCAGCCCCAGCATTTT	CASSQGEVAASNQPQHF
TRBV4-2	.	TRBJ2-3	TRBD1	TGTGCCAGCAGCTTCAGGGGGGATACGCAGTATTTT	CASSFRGDTQYF
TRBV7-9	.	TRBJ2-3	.	TGTGCCAGCTCTAGGGGGACAACTAGCACAGATACGCAGTATTTT	CASSRGTTSTDTQYF
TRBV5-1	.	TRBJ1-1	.	TGCGCCAGCAGCTTGGGCCGACTGGGGGGCACTGAAGCTTTCTTT	CASSLGRLGGTEAFF
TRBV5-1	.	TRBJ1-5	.	TGCGCCAGTAGGACAGATAGCAATCAGCCCCAGCATTTT	CASRTDSNQPQHF
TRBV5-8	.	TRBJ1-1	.	TGTGCCAGCAGCTCGAATTTGAACACTGAAGCTTTCTTT	CASSSNLNTEAFF